This T cell receptor beta chain was sequenced for a study of control samples from healthy donors and cancer patients. In germline, CDR1 is SNHLY, CDR2 FYNNEI. The CDR3 length is 14 residues. Between the trimmed V and J ends, which lost 8 bases and 7 bases, there was a span of 20 bases. The sample holds a few counts of this clone. Profiling relied on immunoSEQ multiplex PCR, and the TCRdb table lists in-frame clones only, not all of them. The sample yields about 150,000 clones, 80% to 95% seen once. This clonotype originated in a man aged 30 to 39 in good health. The rearrangement links TRBV2 to TRBJ1-2; D is undetermined. The sequencing sample was made of blood. DNA for the CDR3: TGTGCCAGCGGGGAAAGACCGAGCCCGGGTGGCTACACCTTC. Protein sequence: CASGERPSPGGYTF.